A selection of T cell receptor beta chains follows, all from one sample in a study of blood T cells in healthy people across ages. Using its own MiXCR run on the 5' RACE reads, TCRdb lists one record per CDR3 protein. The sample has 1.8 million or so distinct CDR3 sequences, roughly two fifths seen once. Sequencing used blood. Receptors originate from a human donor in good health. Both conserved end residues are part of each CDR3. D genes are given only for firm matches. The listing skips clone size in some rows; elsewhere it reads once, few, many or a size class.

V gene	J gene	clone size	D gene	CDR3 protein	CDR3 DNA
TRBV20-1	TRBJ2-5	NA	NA	CSARVGGWETQYF	TGCAGTGCTAGAGTCGGAGGGTGGGAGACCCAGTACTTC
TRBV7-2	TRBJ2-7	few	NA	CASSLVSASPEQYF	TGTGCCAGCAGCTTAGTGTCGGCTAGTCCCGAGCAGTACTTC
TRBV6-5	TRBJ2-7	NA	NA	CASRMGTMSYEQYF	TGTGCCAGCAGGATGGGGACAATGTCCTACGAGCAGTACTTC
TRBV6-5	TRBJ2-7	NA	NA	CTSSYQPGHPNETLYF	TGTACCAGCAGTTACCAGCCGGGACATCCAAACGAGACCCTGTACTTC
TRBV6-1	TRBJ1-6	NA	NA	CASSEAPVNSPLHF	TGTGCCAGCAGTGAAGCCCCAGTTAATTCACCCCTCCACTTT
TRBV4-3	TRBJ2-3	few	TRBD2	CASSQDPPVAGAGDTQYF	TGCGCCAGCAGCCAAGATCCCCCGGTAGCGGGGGCAGGGGATACGCAGTATTTT
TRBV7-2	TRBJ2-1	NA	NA	CASSFDRRAYNEQFF	TGTGCCAGCAGCTTTGACAGAAGAGCCTACAATGAGCAGTTCTTC
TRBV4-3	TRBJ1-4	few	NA	CASSQPLWRGNEKLFF	TGCGCCAGCAGCCAACCCCTTTGGAGGGGTAATGAAAAACTGTTTTTT
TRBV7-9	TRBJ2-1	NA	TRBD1	CTSSVPGQGFNEQFF	TGTACCAGCAGCGTACCGGGACAGGGATTCAATGAGCAGTTCTTC
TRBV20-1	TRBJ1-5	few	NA	CSARVKGLDSLFNQPQHF	TGCAGTGCTAGAGTCAAGGGGCTGGACAGTCTATTCAATCAGCCCCAGCATTTT
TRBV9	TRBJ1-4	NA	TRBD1	CASSSDRSNEKRFF	TGTGCCAGCAGCTCGGACAGGTCGAATGAAAAACGGTTTTTT
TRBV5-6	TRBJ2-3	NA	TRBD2	CASSLGSGVYEDTQYF	TGTGCCAGCAGCTTGGGGAGCGGGGTGTATGAGGATACGCAGTATTTT
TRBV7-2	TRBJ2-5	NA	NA	CASRDPPVETQYF	TGTGCCAGCAGGGACCCACCAGTTGAGACCCAGTACTTC
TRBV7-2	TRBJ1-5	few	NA	CASSLASVPGPQHF	TGTGCCAGCAGCTTAGCTTCCGTGCCGGGGCCCCAGCATTTT
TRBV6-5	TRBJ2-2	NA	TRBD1	CASSYATGGALGRGELFF	TGTGCCAGCAGTTACGCGACAGGGGGCGCACTGGGTAGGGGGGAGCTGTTTTTT